What follows are 28 T cell receptor beta chains derived from one specimen sequenced in a study of immune evolution from preneoplasia to lung adenocarcinoma. Sequenced by immunoSEQ multiplex PCR; TCRdb stores in-frame clones only, minus some. The data hold about 8,200 clones, with roughly 82% observed a single time. Input material: FFPE minimally invasive lung adenocarcinoma tissue. These receptors were obtained from a person between 65 and 79 years old with lung adenocarcinoma.

As for this clone: One end of the junction varies from germline; a read error may be responsible. This chain connects TRBV7-3 to TRBJ2-1; D unresolved. Germline V gene sequence: CDR1 SGHTA, CDR2 FQGTGA. The CDR3 runs to 15 residues. CDR3 protein: CVSSPAPSSYNEQFF. The DNA of the CDR3 is TGTGTCAGCAGCCCAGCGCCGAGCTCCTACAATGAGCAGTTCTTC. The complete variable domain, with remaining parts taken from reference TRBV7-3 and TRBJ2-1, reads GAGVSQTPSNKVTEKGKYVELRCDPISGHTALYWYRQSLGQGPEFLIYFQGTGAADDSGLPNDRFFAVRPEGSVSTLKIQRTERGDSAVYLCVSSPAPSSYNEQFFGPGTRLTVL.

J is TRBJ2-3 and V is TRBV9, with TRBD2 identical over 10 bases. CDR1 and CDR2 (germline): SGDLS, YYNGEE. This CDR3 region has 16 residues. Losses at the gene ends were 4 bases for V and 1 base for J; bases not matched to a gene: 6. The CDR3 sequence is CASSPILAGGTDTQYF. The CDR3 nucleotides read TGTGCCAGCAGCCCGATTCTAGCGGGGGGCACAGATACGCAGTATTTT. The whole variable domain, filled in from reference TRBV9 and TRBJ2-3, reads DSGVTQTPKHLITATGQRVTLRCSPRSGDLSVYWYQQSLDQGLQFLIQYYNGEERAKGNILERFSAQQFPDLHSELNLSSLELGDSALYFCASSPILAGGTDTQYFGPGTRLTVL.

The J gene is TRBJ2-5, the V gene TRBV18, with 7 bases fitting TRBD2. Germline CDR1 is KGHSH and CDR2 is LQKENI. Trimming removed 2 bases from V and 2 bases from J; junction bases left unmatched: 8. The CDR3 has 16 amino acids. The CDR3 loop is CASSPVREGWQETQYF. The CDR3 DNA follows: TGTGCCAGCTCACCAGTCAGGGAGGGTTGGCAAGAGACCCAGTACTTC. The entire variable domain, with the rest obtained from reference TRBV18 and TRBJ2-5, is as follows: NAGVMQNPRHLVRRRGQEARLRCSPMKGHSHVYWYRQLPEEGLKFMVYLQKENIIDESGMPKERFSAEFPKEGPSILRIQQVVRGDSAAYFCASSPVREGWQETQYFGPGTRLLVL.

The chain joins TRBV5-1 to TRBJ1-1; D might be TRBD1 (5 bases). This CDR3 comprises 15 residues. The germline V gene encodes CDR1 SGHRS and CDR2 YFSETQ. Trimming pared 4 bases from V and 4 bases from J, leaving 17 bases between. CDR3 sequence reads: CASSTGDVWSTEAFF. The CDR3 DNA reads as TGCGCCAGCAGCACGGGGGATGTTTGGAGCACTGAAGCTTTCTTT.

CDR3 region: CASSLETFFSSYNEQFF. The CDR3 DNA reads as TGTGCCAGCAGCTTAGAAACCTTTTTCAGCTCCTACAATGAGCAGTTCTTC. The V and J genes are TRBV7-6 and TRBJ2-1; D gene ambiguous. Trimming removed 1 base at V and 0 bases at J, with 13 bases between. The CDR3 covers 17 residues. The germline V gene has CDR1 SGHVS and CDR2 FNYEAQ. Drawing the rest from reference TRBV7-6 and TRBJ2-1, the complete variable domain is GAGVSQSPRYKVTKRGQDVALRCDPISGHVSLYWYRQALGQGPEFLTYFNYEAQQDKSGLPNDRFSAERPEGSISTLTIQRTEQRDSAMYRCASSLETFFSSYNEQFFGPGTRLTVL.

This sequence joins TRBV9 and TRBJ2-5; TRBD2 matches 9 bases. This CDR3 contains 16 residues. Germline V lookup: CDR1 SGDLS, CDR2 YYNGEE. J gave up 5 bases and V 4 bases, and 12 bases lay outside the gene matches. The CDR3 DNA sequence: TGTGCCAGCAGCCAGGGACTAGCTGGTTTTGTGGAGACCCAGTACTTC. Translation: CASSQGLAGFVETQYF.

This rearrangement joins TRBV28 to TRBJ2-3; D is ambiguous. Germline lookup yields CDR1 MDHEN and CDR2 SYDVKM. This CDR3 has 16 amino acids. V lost 7 bases and J 5 bases, leaving 22 bases between the germline ends. As DNA, the CDR3 is TGTGCCAGCATGACCCCGGGTCTCGACACGAAAGATACGCAGTATTTT. It specifies CASMTPGLDTKDTQYF.

In this sample, this clone turned up a few times. DNA of the CDR3: TGCGCCAGCAGCCGGGCCATCGGGGAGGGGACTGAAGCTTTCTTT. Residues: CASSRAIGEGTEAFF. The chain uses TRBV5-1 and TRBJ1-1; D possibly corresponds to TRBD1 (5 bases). V lost 4 bases and J 5 bases, leaving 18 bases between the germline ends. Germline V gene data show CDR1 as SGHRS and CDR2 as YFSETQ. This CDR3 contains 15 residues.

The chain has TRBV7-8 and TRBJ1-2; no clear D. Germline assignment: CDR1 SGHVS and CDR2 FQNEAQ. The length of the CDR3 is 13 residues. V lost 1 base and J lost 2, with 5 bases in between. CDR3 sequence (DNA): TGTGCCAGCAGCTTAGAGGGCAACTATGGCTACACCTTC. Translated: CASSLEGNYGYTF.

CDR3 amino acids: CASSKGHPSVEQYF. DNA for the CDR3: TGTGCCAGCAGTAAGGGACATCCGTCGGTCGAGCAGTACTTC. The V and J genes are TRBV6-5 and TRBJ2-7; possibly TRBD1 for D (6 bases). This CDR3 contains 14 residues. Germline assignment: CDR1 MNHEY and CDR2 SVGAGI. Trimming stripped 5 bases from V and 6 bases from J, with 17 bases between.

The rearrangement links TRBV5-4 to TRBJ1-2; D unresolved. Per germline, CDR1 SGHNT and CDR2 YYREEE (reference sequence). V gave up 4 bases and J gave up 2 bases, with 9 bases separating them. The CDR3 consists of 13 residues. CDR3 nucleotides: TGTGCCAGCAGCCGCCAAGAGAACTATGGCTACACCTTC. The encoded protein is CASSRQENYGYTF.

This chain uses TRBV28 with TRBJ1-1; no clear D gene. The CDR3 loop spans 11 amino acids. The V and J ends lost 6 bases and 11 bases respectively, with 13 bases between them. Germline V gene lookup returns CDR1 MDHEN and CDR2 SYDVKM. The DNA for the CDR3 is TGTGCCAGCAGGGGCGGGGTCCCCGCTTTCTTT. This sequence encodes CASRGGVPAFF.

The J gene is TRBJ2-5, the V gene TRBV27, with 11 bases fitting TRBD2. Germline V lookup: CDR1 MNHEY, CDR2 SMNVEV (reference sequence). V lost 4 bases and J lost 5; bases outside the gene matches: 0. This CDR3 comprises 13 residues. The CDR3 spells CASSWTSGETQYF. DNA for the CDR3: TGTGCCAGCAGTTGGACTAGCGGGGAGACCCAGTACTTC.

The DNA of the CDR3 is TGTGCCAGCAGCTTGGACAGGCAATTCACAGATACGCAGTATTTT. This codes for CASSLDRQFTDTQYF. This chain links TRBV28 with TRBJ2-3, with 7 bases fitting TRBD1. Germline values: CDR1 MDHEN, CDR2 SYDVKM. V dropped 6 bases and J dropped 2; count of bases not matched to a gene: 8. The CDR3 consists of 15 residues.

This clone has only a few counts. The chain recombines TRBV9 with TRBJ2-1; 12 positions match TRBD2. Trimming removed 4 bases from V and 9 bases from J; junction bases left unmatched: 11. The germline gives CDR1 SGDLS, CDR2 YYNGEE. CDR3 size: 16 residues. CDR3 coding DNA: TGTGCCAGCAGCCCTCGCGGACTAGCGGGGTCGGGTGAGCAGTTCTTC. This encodes CASSPRGLAGSGEQFF.

This clone was seen only a few times. The chain couples TRBV18 to TRBJ2-3; D call uncertain. The CDR3 extends over 14 amino acids. CDR1 and CDR2 from the germline V gene are KGHSH and LQKENI. V was clipped by 6 bases and J by 1 base, with 11 bases between them. The CDR3 region is CASSQTQGTDTQYF. The CDR3 nucleotides are TGTGCCAGCTCGCAAACTCAGGGCACAGATACGCAGTATTTT.

The V call is TRBV12-5, the J call TRBJ2-5, with D possibly TRBD2 on 8 matching bases. This CDR3 is 18 amino acids long. Trimming cost V 6 bases and J 1 base, with 24 bases left between them. Germline V gene lookup returns CDR1 LGHNT and CDR2 FRNRAP. The CDR3: CASGRRPGTRGLQETQYF. Written as DNA, the CDR3 is TGTGCTAGTGGACGGCGGCCTGGGACTAGGGGGCTCCAAGAGACCCAGTACTTC. The full variable domain, completed using reference TRBV12-5 and TRBJ2-5, is DARVTQTPRHKVTEMGQEVTMRCQPILGHNTVFWYRQTMMQGLELLAYFRNRAPLDDSGMPKDRFSAEMPDATLATLKIQPSEPRDSAVYFCASGRRPGTRGLQETQYFGPGTRLLVL.

The chain employs TRBV11-2 and TRBJ1-2; 9 nucleotides align to TRBD1. Per germline, CDR1 SGHAT and CDR2 FQNNGV. V lost 7 bases to trimming and J lost 7 bases; unmatched junction nucleotides: 7. This CDR3 has 13 amino acids. The CDR3 DNA follows: TGTGCCAGCACCTACAGGGGGCTCGCTGGCTACACCTTC. It translates to CASTYRGLAGYTF.

The chain has TRBV29-1 and TRBJ2-7; the D call may be TRBD1 or TRBD2 (5 bases each). The germline CDR1 and CDR2 sequences are SQVTM and ANQGSEA. V shed 7 bases and J shed 3 bases, with 13 bases lying between them. The CDR3 runs 12 residues. CDR3 bases: TGCAGCGGAGGGACCGCCGTCTACGAGCAGTACTTC. This sequence encodes CSGGTAVYEQYF.

The genes are TRBV9 and TRBJ1-5; D possibly corresponds to TRBD1 (6 bases). CDR3 length equals 15 residues. V was trimmed by 4 bases and J by 3 bases, leaving 14 bases between them. Germline V gene sequence: CDR1 SGDLS, CDR2 YYNGEE. The DNA of the CDR3 is TGTGCCAGCAGCCCGGGGGCAAATGACAATCAGCCCCAGCATTTT. This sequence encodes CASSPGANDNQPQHF.

The rearrangement uses TRBV5-1 and TRBJ1-3, with 10 bases lining up with TRBD1. Trimming removed 4 bases from V and 4 bases from J; junction bases left unmatched: 8. The length of the CDR3 is 16 residues. Germline V gene data show CDR1 as SGHRS and CDR2 as YFSETQ. CDR3 protein: CASSNNGQGEGNTIYF. The DNA of the CDR3 is TGCGCCAGCAGCAACAATGGACAGGGGGAAGGAAACACCATATATTTT.

The chain joins TRBV7-9 to TRBJ1-6; D gene uncertain. Germline V CDR1 and CDR2: SEHNR, FQNEAQ (reference sequence). V lost 7 bases, J lost 9 bases, and 16 bases lay in between. The CDR3 covers 14 residues. The CDR3 nucleotides are TGTGCCAGCACCCCCATCCTAGGGAGTTCACCCCTCCACTTT. Translating gives CASTPILGSSPLHF.

The chain has TRBV5-6 and TRBJ2-7; D unresolved. The V end lost 2 bases, the J end lost 3 bases, and 9 bases lay between the germline ends. CDR3 length: 13 residues. Per germline, CDR1 SGHDT and CDR2 YYEEEE. This CDR3 reads CASSFFTSYEQYF. Written as DNA, the CDR3 is TGTGCCAGCAGCTTTTTCACCAGCTACGAGCAGTACTTC. Combining the CDR3 with reference TRBV5-6 and TRBJ2-7 gives the whole variable domain DAGVTQSPTHLIKTRGQQVTLRCSPKSGHDTVSWYQQALGQGPQFIFQYYEEEERQRGNFPDRFSGHQFPNYSSELNVNALLLGDSALYLCASSFFTSYEQYFGPGTRLTVT.

This clone was seen a few times. The chain joins TRBV7-9 to TRBJ2-7, with a tentative D call TRBD2 (5 bases). The CDR3 sequence is 13 residues long. In germline, CDR1 is SEHNR, CDR2 FQNEAQ (reference sequence). The germline V and J ends were trimmed by 5 bases and 11 bases, with 19 bases remaining between them. This CDR3 reads CASSPDLGGREYF. CDR3 in DNA: TGTGCCAGCAGCCCAGACCTCGGAGGCCGGGAGTACTTC.

V usage is TRBV27 and J usage is TRBJ1-5, with unresolved D. The CDR3 is 13 amino acids. Germline V gene sequence: CDR1 MNHEY, CDR2 SMNVEV (reference sequence). V gave up 4 bases and J gave up 0 bases, with 4 bases separating them. CDR3 protein: CASSWGSNQPQHF. CDR3 bases: TGTGCCAGCAGTTGGGGTAGCAATCAGCCCCAGCATTTT.

This sequence joins TRBV11-2 and TRBJ2-1; 7 bases line up with TRBD2. Germline CDR1 is SGHAT and CDR2 is FQNNGV. The ends lost 2 bases at V and 5 bases at J; junction bases unmatched: 3. The CDR3 is 14 residues long. The CDR3 protein is CASSLLAADNEQFF. The DNA for the CDR3 is TGTGCCAGCAGCTTACTAGCGGCCGACAATGAGCAGTTCTTC.

The chain combines TRBV9 with TRBJ2-2, with D perhaps matching TRBD1 or TRBD2 (5 bases each). CDR1 and CDR2 (germline): SGDLS, YYNGEE. V was shortened by 0 bases and J by 1 base, with 16 bases between the two germline ends. This CDR3 contains 18 residues. Here the CDR3 reads CASSVALPRDGNTGELFF. The CDR3 DNA is TGTGCCAGCAGCGTAGCCTTACCCCGGGACGGGAACACCGGGGAGCTGTTTTTT.

The chain is built from TRBV6-1 and TRBJ1-1; unclear D gene. The CDR3 extends over 12 amino acids. Germline loops: CDR1 MNHNS, CDR2 SASEGT. With 5 bases removed from V and 6 bases from J, the gap between germline ends came to 10 bases. CDR3 DNA sequence: TGTGCCAGCAGTCGTTCGACCTCTGAAGCTTTCTTT. Its protein is CASSRSTSEAFF.